These 8 T cell receptor beta chains were sequenced from one sample in a study of shared clonotypes between healthy human individuals. The data were produced by immunoSEQ multiplex PCR, yet TCRdb's version contains in-frame clones alone and is incomplete. The sample gives 600,000 to 700,000 clones, 73% of which show up once; around 1.8% is in the top ten. Source material: memory CD4+ T cells sorted from blood. Subset noted: CD45RA-negative fraction. The receptors were sampled from a woman in her thirties in good health.

This rearrangement joins TRBV5-1 to TRBJ2-1; D is uncertain. This CDR3 comprises 11 residues. Trimming removed 2 bases at V and 12 bases at J, with 9 bases between. The germline V gene has CDR1 SGHRS and CDR2 YFSETQ. CDR3: CASSLDGGQFF. The DNA for the CDR3 is TGCGCCAGCAGCTTAGATGGCGGGCAGTTCTTC.

There are a few counts of this clone. CDR3 protein: CSAEDRVREFF. CDR3 nucleotide sequence: TGCAGCGCCGAGGACAGGGTTAGGGAGTTCTTC. This chain links TRBV29-1 with TRBJ2-1; 8 bases fit TRBD1. The J segment lost 14 bases and the V segment lost 7 bases, leaving 10 bases of the junction unmatched. The CDR3 contains 11 residues. Germline-derived CDR1 and CDR2 are SQVTM and ANQGSEA.

Comments on this clone: Different DNA sequences within this sample yield the same CDR3. This rearrangement joins TRBV11-2 to TRBJ1-1, with D tentatively TRBD1 (5 bases). Germline V gene lookup returns CDR1 SGHAT and CDR2 FQNNGV. Deletions cut 5 bases from V and 3 bases from J, with 10 bases between. The CDR3 sequence is 13 residues long. CDR3 sequence (DNA): TGTGCCAGCAGCCGACAGCGCGACACTGAAGCTTTCTTT. As protein: CASSRQRDTEAFF. Full variable domain (outside the CDR3, taken from reference TRBV11-2 and TRBJ1-1): EAGVAQSPRYKIIEKRQSVAFWCNPISGHATLYWYQQILGQGPKLLIQFQNNGVVDDSQLPKDRFSAERLKGVDSTLKIQPAKLEDSAVYLCASSRQRDTEAFFGQGTRLTVV.

The chain carries TRBV5-1 and TRBJ2-1; no reliable D call. The CDR3 has 15 residues. The germline CDR1 and CDR2 sequences are SGHRS and YFSETQ. With 0 bases removed from V and 7 bases from J, the gap between germline ends came to 14 bases. CDR3 region: CASSLGSRLLNEQFF. The CDR3 bases are TGCGCCAGCAGCTTGGGATCCCGATTATTGAATGAGCAGTTCTTC.

This clone has only one observation. The rearrangement uses TRBV19 and TRBJ1-3; no reliable D call. V was shortened by 6 bases and J by 4 bases, with 19 bases between the two germline ends. Germline assignment: CDR1 LNHDA and CDR2 SQIVND (reference sequence). This CDR3 contains 16 residues. In DNA, the CDR3 is TGTGCCAGTAGCCTTCCCCTGGGGTTTGTAGGAAACACCATATATTTT. Amino acid sequence: CASSLPLGFVGNTIYF.

As regards this clone: One base separates it from a far larger clone, so it is likely a read error. CDR3 sequence (DNA): TGTGCCAGCAGCCGGGACGTCTCCTACGAGCAGTACTTC. It is translated as CASSRDVSYEQYF. The chain recombines TRBV7-9 with TRBJ2-7; possibly TRBD1 or TRBD2 for D (5 bases each). Germline CDR1 is SEHNR and CDR2 is FQNEAQ (reference sequence). V was clipped by 5 bases and J by 0 bases, with 8 bases between them. The CDR3 covers 13 residues.

The genes are TRBV13 and TRBJ2-1, with 7 bases fitting TRBD2. V gave up 8 bases and J gave up 10 bases; unmatched junction bases: 20. CDR1 and CDR2 from the germline V gene are PRHDT and FYEKMQ (reference sequence). The CDR3 consists of 16 residues. The CDR3 DNA reads as TGTGCCAGCGGCTCGCCCTTGGCGGGGGAGTCCTACGAGCAGTTCTTC. Protein: CASGSPLAGESYEQFF.

The V call is TRBV18, the J call TRBJ2-5; tentatively, D is TRBD1 (6 bases). The CDR3 runs to 13 residues. V gave up 4 bases and J gave up 5 bases, with 11 bases separating them. Looked up from germline, CDR1 is KGHSH and CDR2 is LQKENI. DNA for the CDR3: TGTGCCAGCTCACGGACAGACGGGGAGACCCAGTACTTC. It specifies CASSRTDGETQYF.